These 23 T cell receptor beta chains came from one sample sequenced in a study of blood T cells in healthy people across ages. With a J-beta primer mix and a sample-barcoded 5' primer, a second PCR ran roughly 6 to 11 cycles. TCRdb re-analysed the 5' RACE reads in MiXCR, keeping a single row per CDR3 protein. The sample holds around 870,000 distinct CDR3 sequences; under 35% are singletons and the top ten take around 15%. The sample consisted of blood. The source of these receptors is a woman of 80 years or more in good health.

This clonotype has at least ten counts. This chain links TRBV6-5 with TRBJ2-1; 9 positions agree with TRBD2. This CDR3 is built from 16 residues. Looked up from germline, CDR1 is MNHEY and CDR2 is SVGAGI. Trimming cost V 4 bases and J 0 bases; bases outside gene matches: 4. CDR3 in DNA: TGTGCCAGCAGTTCCCAACTAGCGGGCTCCTACAATGAGCAGTTCTTC. Its translation is CASSSQLAGSYNEQFF.

This chain connects TRBV12-3 or TRBV12-4 to TRBJ2-5; D is undetermined. The last part of the DNA fits TRBJ2-7 better; the J call may be wrong. The CDR3 has 13 amino acids. CDR3 sequence (DNA): TGTGCCAGCAGCCCCTGGTTTGCGCTCGAGCAGTACTTC. This sequence encodes CASSPWFALEQYF.

Details on this clonotype: A read error may be the cause here, since a much bigger clone is one base away. The chain combines TRBV6-2 or TRBV6-3 with TRBJ2-4; D is perhaps TRBD1 (7 bases). Germline CDR1 reads MNHEY; CDR2 reads SVGEGT. The CDR3 consists of 17 residues. Here the CDR3 reads CANSQGGQTIAKNIQYF. CDR3 sequence (DNA): TGTGCCAACAGTCAGGGGGGACAGACGATAGCCAAAAACATTCAGTACTTC.

This clonotype was seen a handful of times. This chain joins TRBV12-3 or TRBV12-4 and TRBJ2-7; 7 bases are a match to TRBD2. The ends lost 6 bases at V and 3 bases at J; junction bases unmatched: 8. CDR3 length: 14 amino acids. The CDR3 DNA is TGTGCCAGCAGCTCCGGGGGAGGGAGCTACGAGCAGTACTTC. As protein: CASSSGGGSYEQYF.

In this sample, this clonotype turned up many times. One base away lies a much larger clone, so this may be a sequencing read error. The chain employs TRBV5-6 and TRBJ2-6, with D possibly TRBD1 on 6 matching bases. The CDR3 contains 21 residues. Germline CDR1 is SGHDT and CDR2 is YYEEEE. The DNA of the CDR3 is TGTGCCAGCAGCTTTGGCTCTCTCGGGCGCAGGGGACGCTCTGGGGCCAACGTCCGGACTTTC. This sequence encodes CASSFGSLGRRGRSGANVRTF. The full variable domain, its missing parts supplied by reference TRBV5-6 and TRBJ2-6, is DAGVTQSPTHLIKTRGQQVTLRCSPKSGHDTVSWYQQALGQGPQFIFQYYEEEERQRGNFPDRFSGHQFPNYSSELNVNALLLGDSALYLCASSFGSLGRRGRSGANVRTFGAGSRLTVL.

The chain joins TRBV4-1 to TRBJ1-2, with D possibly being TRBD1 (5 bases). The CDR3 spans 16 residues. Trimming removed 1 base at V and 9 bases at J, with 21 bases between. CDR1 and CDR2 from the germline V gene are MGHRA and YSYEKL. The CDR3 nucleotides are TGCGCCAGCAGCCAAGGTATGGCAGGGAACATGCTTAGCTACACCTTC. Protein sequence: CASSQGMAGNMLSYTF.

A note on this clonotype: The final CDR3 position lacks the conserved phenylalanine or tryptophan, pointing to a likely read error. The CDR3 spells CSASSGQPQHV. CDR3 sequence (DNA): TGCAGTGCTAGTTCGGGACAGCCCCAGCATGTT. The gene calls are TRBV20-1 and TRBJ1-5; no clear D gene. Germline V CDR1 and CDR2: DFQATT, SNEGSKA (reference sequence). The CDR3 is 11 amino acids. With 3 bases removed from V and 7 bases from J, the gap between germline ends came to 7 bases.

V and J are TRBV6-5 and TRBJ2-2; 14 bases map to TRBD2. J lost 7 bases, V lost 5 bases, and 6 bases had no gene match. From germline, CDR1 is MNHEY and CDR2 SVGAGI. This CDR3 spans 16 amino acids. The CDR3 is CASSMTSGGAVGELFF. The DNA for the CDR3 is TGTGCCAGCAGTATGACTAGCGGGGGGGCCGTCGGGGAGCTGTTTTTT.

This clonotype was recorded a few times. One junction end disagrees with the germline gene, perhaps due to a read error. The gene calls are TRBV7-2 and TRBJ2-1, with TRBD1 matching over 8 bases. Germline V lookup: CDR1 SGHTA, CDR2 FQGNSA. CDR3 length equals 14 residues. The CDR3 spells CVSSLGQGYNEQFF. The DNA for the CDR3 is TGTGTCAGCAGCCTCGGACAGGGATACAATGAGCAGTTCTTC.

The chain couples TRBV5-1 to TRBJ1-4; no clear D gene. CDR1 is SGHRS and CDR2 is YFSETQ in the germline V gene. This CDR3 is 15 amino acids long. The V end lost 4 bases, the J end lost 5 bases, and 15 bases lay between the germline ends. CDR3 sequence reads: CASSRLGGINEKLFF. The CDR3 DNA sequence: TGCGCCAGCAGCCGGTTGGGCGGTATAAATGAAAAACTGTTTTTT.

This clonotype was seen more than once but under ten times. The chain is built from TRBV6-2 or TRBV6-3 and TRBJ2-3, with 9 bases fitting TRBD2. V lost 1 base to trimming and J lost 6 bases; unmatched junction nucleotides: 8. Per germline, CDR1 MNHEY and CDR2 SVGEGT. This CDR3 has 16 residues. The CDR3 sequence: CASSYLAGAAWDTQYF. The CDR3 nucleotides are TGTGCCAGCAGTTACTTAGCGGGGGCGGCGTGGGATACGCAGTATTTT.

This clonotype has at least ten counts. This chain uses TRBV7-8 with TRBJ1-2; 7 bases align to TRBD1. V shed 0 bases and J 4 bases; nucleotides not matched to a gene: 2. Germline V CDR1 and CDR2: SGHVS, FQNEAQ. The CDR3 is made up of 14 amino acids. CDR3 bases: TGTGCCAGCAGCTTAGCAGGGGACAGCTATGGCTACACCTTC. Translated, it gives CASSLAGDSYGYTF.

This clonotype was picked up many times. The chain employs TRBV7-6 and TRBJ2-7; 9 nucleotides agree with TRBD1. CDR3 length equals 15 residues. Germline lookup yields CDR1 SGHVS and CDR2 FNYEAQ. Trimming removed 5 bases from V and 2 bases from J; junction bases left unmatched: 7. CDR3 sequence: CASSTVGTGTYEQYF. The CDR3 bases are TGTGCCAGCAGCACCGTTGGGACAGGGACCTACGAGCAGTACTTC.

This clonotype was seen a few times. The V call is TRBV7-9, the J call TRBJ2-1, with TRBD2 as a possible D gene (7 bases). This CDR3 has 14 residues. CDR1 and CDR2 from the germline V gene are SEHNR and FQNEAQ (reference sequence). Trimming cost V 7 bases and J 2 bases, with 12 bases left between them. CDR3 loop: CASNNGGPYNEQFF. For the CDR3, the DNA is TGTGCCAGCAACAACGGGGGGCCCTACAATGAGCAGTTCTTC.

This clonotype was picked up many times. The chain employs TRBV9 and TRBJ2-3; 9 nucleotides agree with TRBD2. Germline CDR1 reads SGDLS; CDR2 reads YYNGEE. V was clipped by 4 bases and J by 2 bases; unmatched bases: 5. The CDR3 has 15 amino acids. The CDR3 spells CASSSRLAVTDTQYF. Written as DNA, the CDR3 is TGTGCCAGCAGCTCCAGACTAGCGGTCACAGATACGCAGTATTTT.

This clonotype was seen many times. This chain joins TRBV7-2 and TRBJ2-1; 12 positions agree with TRBD2. J lost 8 bases, V lost 3 bases, and 5 bases had no gene match. The germline gives CDR1 SGHTA, CDR2 FQGNSA. This CDR3 is built from 15 residues. CDR3 amino acids: CASSFAGLAGDEQFF. In DNA, the CDR3 is TGTGCCAGCAGCTTTGCGGGACTAGCGGGCGATGAGCAGTTCTTC.

This clonotype was detected only a few times. The chain couples TRBV27 to TRBJ2-5, with a possible D match to TRBD2 (5 bases). The ends were cut back, 7 bases at V and 2 bases at J, with 26 bases in the middle. Per germline, CDR1 MNHEY and CDR2 SMNVEV (reference sequence). This CDR3 contains 18 residues. The CDR3 spells CASTPLPRGGLKQETQYF. In DNA, the CDR3 is TGTGCCAGCACTCCGCTCCCTCGCGGCGGGCTAAAACAAGAGACCCAGTACTTC.

J is TRBJ1-1 and V is TRBV12-3 or TRBV12-4; perhaps TRBD1 as D (5 bases). V was shortened by 3 bases and J by 7 bases, with 12 bases between the two germline ends. The CDR3 covers 13 residues. This CDR3 reads CASSFGGTREAFF. The CDR3 DNA reads as TGTGCCAGCAGTTTCGGGGGAACGCGTGAAGCTTTCTTT.

The rearrangement uses TRBV7-9 and TRBJ2-3, with D possibly matching TRBD1 (6 bases). Trimming shortened V by 2 bases and J by 5 bases, and 11 bases separated the two germline ends. There are 14 residues in the CDR3. Germline assignment: CDR1 SEHNR and CDR2 FQNEAQ (reference sequence). The CDR3 here is CASSLPRGKDTQYF. The CDR3 bases are TGTGCCAGCAGCTTACCCAGGGGCAAAGATACGCAGTATTTT.

This chain connects TRBV20-1 to TRBJ2-1, with 10 bases identical to TRBD2. The J call is uncertain, as TRBJ2-7 better fits the DNA end. The CDR3 has 18 amino acids. Germline CDR1 and CDR2: DFQATT and SNEGSKA (reference sequence). The CDR3 bases are TGCAGTGCAGACCGGGACAGATCTTCGGCTAGCGGGAGCTACGAGCAGTACTTC. Protein product: CSADRDRSSASGSYEQYF.

Of note for this clonotype: The junction departs from the called germline gene at one end, perhaps through a read error. This chain links TRBV9 with TRBJ2-3; D unresolved. This CDR3 comprises 13 residues. CDR1 and CDR2 (germline): SGDLS, YYNGEE. The CDR3 DNA is TGTGCCGGCAGCCCGAACCCCCCGGATACGCAGTATTTT. Translated, it gives CAGSPNPPDTQYF.

At least ten counts were recorded for this clonotype. This chain uses TRBV29-1 with TRBJ2-3; D possibly corresponds to TRBD2 (6 bases). CDR1 and CDR2 from the germline V gene are SQVTM and ANQGSEA. CDR3 size: 13 residues. V lost 8 bases, J lost 6 bases, and 18 bases lay in between. CDR3 residues: CSTDRSSEDTQYF. CDR3 coding DNA: TGCAGCACGGACCGATCTAGCGAGGATACGCAGTATTTT.

This clonotype was recorded at least ten times. The rearrangement joins TRBV28 to TRBJ2-7; 9 bases are a match to TRBD1. Germline loops: CDR1 MDHEN, CDR2 SYDVKM. V was clipped by 5 bases and J by 4 bases; unmatched bases: 9. CDR3 length: 15 amino acids. The CDR3, as DNA: TGTGCCAGCAGTCTCGTAGGGACAGGGACATACGAGCAGTACTTC. It specifies CASSLVGTGTYEQYF.